This TCR beta chain is from a study of beta chain features in type 1 diabetes. In germline, CDR1 is MNHNS, CDR2 SASEGT. The CDR3 is made up of 17 amino acids. V was clipped by 1 base and J by 6 bases; unmatched bases: 7. This clone was seen a few times. What it recognizes is unknown. Points from the study as a whole: There was a moderate but significant shortening of TCRB CDR3s in all four CD4+ subsets of Type 1 diabetes patients.

The sequenced template was cDNA made from the entire isolated RNA. This table comes from immunoSEQ multiplex PCR, and its TCRdb copy is limited to in-frame clones, with some not included. The sample lists about 340,000 clones; 13% were seen once. This chain uses TRBV6-1 with TRBJ2-3; TRBD2 agrees at 13 bases. The sequenced sample consisted of naive CD4+ T cells from blood. This TCR was sampled from a woman aged 18 to 35 with type 1 diabetes. DNA for the CDR3: TGTGCCAGCAGTGAAGTTACACTAGCGGGAGGGAGGGATACGCAGTATTTT. Translation: CASSEVTLAGGRDTQYF.